Presented here are 7 T cell receptor beta chains from one specimen sequenced in a study of blood T cell repertoires in COVID-19. The protocol was immunoSEQ multiplex PCR, while the TCRdb copy is restricted to in-frame clones and leaves out a portion. The repertoire holds 140,000 or so clones, with 81% as singletons. The sample comprised peripheral blood. The receptors come from a human donor in a cohort sampled during active COVID-19.

The rearrangement links TRBV9 to TRBJ1-1; 7 nucleotides agree with TRBD1. CDR1 and CDR2 from the germline V gene are SGDLS and YYNGEE. The CDR3 totals 16 residues. Trimming removed 3 bases from V and 0 bases from J; junction bases left unmatched: 8. The CDR3 DNA reads TGTGCCAGCAGCGCGGCAGGGGGTTACTTGAACACTGAAGCTTTCTTT. This sequence encodes CASSAAGGYLNTEAFF.

The rearrangement links TRBV3-1 (or the pseudogene TRBV3-2) to TRBJ2-1; the match to TRBD1 covers 9 bases. The CDR3 totals 15 residues. The trim removed 4 bases at V and 4 bases at J, leaving 5 bases unmatched. The germline gives CDR1 LGHDT, CDR2 YNNKEL (reference sequence). The DNA for the CDR3 is TGTGCCAGCAGCCGAGGGACAGGGCAATACAATGAGCAGTTCTTC. This gives the protein CASSRGTGQYNEQFF.

J is TRBJ1-1 and V is TRBV6-5, with D tentatively TRBD1 (5 bases). CDR1 is MNHEY and CDR2 is SVGAGI in the germline V gene. Trimming left V 5 bases short and J 5 bases short, with 9 bases between. The CDR3 runs to 12 residues. The CDR3 region is CASSIGVTEAFF. DNA for the CDR3: TGTGCCAGCAGTATAGGGGTTACTGAAGCTTTCTTT.

This sequence joins TRBV20-1 and TRBJ2-7; unclear D gene. V dropped 5 bases and J dropped 9 bases, with 14 bases sitting between them. The V gene's germline CDR1 is DFQATT and CDR2 SNEGSKA (reference sequence). The CDR3 consists of 11 residues. CDR3 in amino acids: CSAGNYEAQYF. The CDR3 coding sequence is TGCAGTGCTGGAAACTACGAGGCGCAGTACTTC.

This clone turned up a few times. CDR3 in amino acids: CASSLGDRGGNQPQHF. The CDR3 DNA reads TGTGCCAGCAGCTTAGGGGACAGGGGTGGCAATCAGCCCCAGCATTTT. The chain couples TRBV7-8 to TRBJ1-5; TRBD1 matches at 10 bases. The length of the CDR3 is 16 residues. The V gene end was trimmed by 1 base and the J gene end by 2 bases; junction bases not matched to a gene: 2. In germline, CDR1 is SGHVS, CDR2 FQNEAQ. The full variable domain, completed using reference TRBV7-8 and TRBJ1-5, is GAGVSQSPRYKVAKRGQDVALRCDPISGHVSLFWYQQALGQGPEFLTYFQNEAQLDKSGLPSDRFFAERPEGSVSTLKIQRTQQEDSAVYLCASSLGDRGGNQPQHFGDGTRLSIL.

In this sample, this clone turned up a few times. CDR3 nucleotide sequence: TGTGCCAGCACCTTGGGAGGAGTGGGTAATCAGCCCCAGCATTTT. Translation: CASTLGGVGNQPQHF. The chain couples TRBV28 to TRBJ1-5; D uncertain. Germline loops: CDR1 MDHEN, CDR2 SYDVKM. This CDR3 is 15 amino acids long. V lost 7 bases and J lost 4, with 17 bases in between.

The chain links TRBV28 to TRBJ2-7; TRBD1 matches at 8 bases. CDR3 length: 13 amino acids. After removal of 5 bases from V and 11 bases from J, the junction contained 11 bases not matched to a gene. Germline loops: CDR1 MDHEN, CDR2 SYDVKM. The CDR3 sequence: CASSTQIQGEEYF. CDR3 coding DNA: TGTGCCAGCAGTACTCAAATACAGGGGGAAGAGTACTTC.